The 16 T cell receptor beta chains below all came from one sample that was sequenced in a study of blood T cell repertoires in COVID-19. Here immunoSEQ multiplex PCR was the method, and the copy in TCRdb shows in-frame clones only, minus some. The sample lists some 95,000 clones, approximately 90% occurring once. The sequenced material came from peripheral blood. These TCRs come from a human donor with active COVID-19. The donor label of this sample is uncertain.

The V and J genes are TRBV5-6 and TRBJ2-2, with a possible D match to TRBD1 (5 bases). V shed 4 bases and J shed 5 bases, with 6 bases lying between them. The CDR3 spans 12 residues. CDR1 and CDR2 from the germline V gene are SGHDT and YYEEEE. The CDR3 loop is CASSPGTGELFF. The CDR3 DNA follows: TGTGCCAGCAGCCCAGGGACCGGGGAGCTGTTTTTT.

This chain connects TRBV9 to TRBJ1-3; D call uncertain. Trimming took off 2 bases at V and 0 bases at J, with 3 bases between the two ends. CDR1 SGDLS and CDR2 YYNGEE come from the germline V gene. CDR3 length equals 13 residues. This CDR3 is CASSVSSGNTIYF. The CDR3 bases are TGTGCCAGCAGCGTTAGCTCTGGAAACACCATATATTTT. The full variable domain, rest sourced from reference TRBV9 and TRBJ1-3, is DSGVTQTPKHLITATGQRVTLRCSPRSGDLSVYWYQQSLDQGLQFLIQYYNGEERAKGNILERFSAQQFPDLHSELNLSSLELGDSALYFCASSVSSGNTIYFGEGSWLTVV.

The gene calls are TRBV9 and TRBJ2-6, with D possibly TRBD1 on 5 matching bases. Trimming left V 3 bases short and J 2 bases short, with 9 bases between. Germline assignment: CDR1 SGDLS and CDR2 YYNGEE. This CDR3 has 15 residues. The CDR3 DNA reads as TGTGCCAGCAGCGCTCCAGGGACTGGGGCCAACGTCCTGACTTTC. Translation: CASSAPGTGANVLTF.

The J gene is TRBJ2-1, the V gene TRBV7-2; D ambiguous. Trimming took 1 base from V and 6 from J, leaving 7 bases between them. The CDR3 loop spans 13 amino acids. Germline V gene lookup returns CDR1 SGHTA and CDR2 FQGNSA. The CDR3 loop reads CASSLVGGNEQFF. Written as DNA, the CDR3 is TGTGCCAGCAGCTTAGTCGGCGGCAATGAGCAGTTCTTC.

The chain recombines TRBV9 with TRBJ1-1, with TRBD1 as a possible D gene (5 bases). Trimming took off 3 bases at V and 3 bases at J, with 9 bases between the two ends. The CDR3 runs to 13 residues. The germline V gene has CDR1 SGDLS and CDR2 YYNGEE. The CDR3: CASSAQGHTEAFF. The DNA for the CDR3 is TGTGCCAGCAGCGCGCAGGGTCACACTGAAGCTTTCTTT.

J is TRBJ2-2 and V is TRBV2; 9 nucleotides line up with TRBD2. The germline CDR1 and CDR2 sequences are SNHLY and FYNNEI. The CDR3 consists of 15 residues. Losses at the gene ends were 6 bases for V and 3 bases for J; bases not matched to a gene: 5. The CDR3 DNA follows: TGTGCCAGCAGCACGGGACTAGCCCACACCGGGGAGCTGTTTTTT. Translating gives CASSTGLAHTGELFF.

This chain connects TRBV11-2 to TRBJ2-2, with a weak D call TRBD1 (5 bases). The CDR3 covers 20 residues. From germline, CDR1 is SGHAT and CDR2 FQNNGV. V was cut by 0 bases and J by 6 bases, with 26 bases left in between. CDR3 loop: CASSLEFGDPSRGFAGELFF. The CDR3 region has the DNA TGTGCCAGCAGCTTAGAATTTGGGGATCCCTCAAGGGGATTCGCCGGGGAGCTGTTTTTT.

CDR3 region: CASSQASYGYTF. DNA for the CDR3: TGTGCCAGCAGCCAAGCGAGCTATGGCTACACCTTC. The gene calls are TRBV4-2 and TRBJ1-2; D unresolved. Trimming removed 1 base from V and 4 bases from J, with 4 bases in between. The germline V gene encodes CDR1 LGHNA and CDR2 YNFKEQ. The CDR3 extends over 12 amino acids.

The chain uses TRBV6-5 and TRBJ1-1, with TRBD1 identical over 7 bases. The CDR3 sequence is 14 residues long. V shed 6 bases and J 0 bases; nucleotides not matched to a gene: 4. From germline, CDR1 is MNHEY and CDR2 SVGAGI. CDR3 nucleotides: TGTGCCAGCAGGAACACAGGGGTGAACACTGAAGCTTTCTTT. Its translation is CASRNTGVNTEAFF.

V and J are TRBV2 and TRBJ2-1, with TRBD1 matching 7 bases. In germline, CDR1 is SNHLY, CDR2 FYNNEI. This CDR3 has 14 amino acids. The V gene end was trimmed by 7 bases and the J gene end by 10 bases; junction bases not matched to a gene: 13. DNA of the CDR3: TGTGCCAGCACAGACAGGGCCCTAAAAGCCGAGCAGTTCTTC. It is translated as CASTDRALKAEQFF.

This chain connects TRBV4-1 to TRBJ1-1; D gene unclear. The V end lost 2 bases, the J end lost 3 bases, and 10 bases lay between the germline ends. The CDR3 consists of 14 residues. Germline V gives CDR1 MGHRA, CDR2 YSYEKL. The CDR3 coding sequence is TGCGCCAGCAGCCAATTCAAGGGAGACACTGAAGCTTTCTTT. Amino acid sequence: CASSQFKGDTEAFF.

The chain links TRBV11-2 to TRBJ2-6; 7 bases match TRBD1. Germline CDR1 SGHAT, CDR2 FQNNGV. Trimming removed 5 bases from V and 0 bases from J; junction bases left unmatched: 13. This CDR3 has 19 residues. The CDR3 here is CASSTRRADRSSGANVLTF. The CDR3 DNA is TGTGCCAGCAGCACAAGAAGGGCGGACAGGAGCTCTGGGGCCAACGTCCTGACTTTC.

This clone was seen a handful of times. The chain carries TRBV13 and TRBJ2-3; D might be TRBD2 (6 bases). Germline-derived CDR1 and CDR2 are PRHDT and FYEKMQ (reference sequence). This CDR3 has 17 amino acids. V was shortened by 4 bases and J by 0 bases, with 17 bases between the two germline ends. CDR3 loop: CASSSKTGTGSTDTQYF. CDR3 in DNA: TGTGCCAGCAGCTCAAAGACCGGGACTGGAAGCACAGATACGCAGTATTTT.

This clone was seen once. The chain is built from TRBV5-4 and TRBJ1-5, with a tentative D call TRBD1 (5 bases). Germline CDR1 and CDR2: SGHNT and YYREEE (reference sequence). This CDR3 is built from 18 residues. Trimming pared 4 bases from V and 0 bases from J, leaving 20 bases between. The CDR3 sequence: CASSHTRRQRYSNQPQHF. CDR3 in DNA: TGTGCCAGCAGCCATACGAGGAGACAGAGATATAGCAATCAGCCCCAGCATTTT.

V and J are TRBV4-3 and TRBJ1-2; 11 nucleotides agree with TRBD1. This CDR3 is built from 15 residues. Germline V CDR1 and CDR2: LGHNA, YSLEER. V lost 4 bases to trimming and J lost 6 bases; unmatched junction nucleotides: 7. The CDR3 nucleotides are TGCGCCAGCAGCCCGAGGGACAGGGGGGTCGATGGCTACACCTTC. Residues: CASSPRDRGVDGYTF.

This clone was observed a single time. This rearrangement joins TRBV6-5 to TRBJ2-6; D not certain. The V and J ends lost 6 bases and 1 base respectively, with 10 bases between them. Germline V lookup: CDR1 MNHEY, CDR2 SVGAGI. The CDR3 is 15 residues long. CDR3: CASSPAGSGANVLTF. The CDR3, as DNA: TGTGCCAGCAGCCCGGCAGGTTCTGGGGCCAACGTCCTGACTTTC.